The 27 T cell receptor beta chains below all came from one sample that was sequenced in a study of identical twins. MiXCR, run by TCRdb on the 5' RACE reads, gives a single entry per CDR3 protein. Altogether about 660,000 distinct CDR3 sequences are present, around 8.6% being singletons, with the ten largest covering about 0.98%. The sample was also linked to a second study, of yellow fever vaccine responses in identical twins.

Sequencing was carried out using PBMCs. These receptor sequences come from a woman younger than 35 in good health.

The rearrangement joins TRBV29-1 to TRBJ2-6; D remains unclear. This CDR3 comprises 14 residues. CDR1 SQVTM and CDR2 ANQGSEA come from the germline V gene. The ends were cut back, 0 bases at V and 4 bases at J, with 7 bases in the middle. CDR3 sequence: CSVEDSPGANVLTF. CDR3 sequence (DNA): TGCAGCGTTGAAGACAGCCCCGGGGCCAACGTCCTGACTTTC.

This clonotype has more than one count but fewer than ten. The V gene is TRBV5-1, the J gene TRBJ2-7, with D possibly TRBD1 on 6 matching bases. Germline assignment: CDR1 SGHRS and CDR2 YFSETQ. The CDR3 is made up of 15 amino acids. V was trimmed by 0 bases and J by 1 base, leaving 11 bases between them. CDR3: CASSLAPGVSYEQYF. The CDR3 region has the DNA TGCGCCAGCAGCTTGGCCCCAGGGGTATCCTACGAGCAGTACTTC.

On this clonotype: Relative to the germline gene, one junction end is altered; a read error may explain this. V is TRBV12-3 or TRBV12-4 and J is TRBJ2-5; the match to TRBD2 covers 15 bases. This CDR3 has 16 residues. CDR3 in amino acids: CASSSGLAGGREAQYF. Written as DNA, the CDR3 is TGTGCCAGCAGTTCTGGACTAGCGGGAGGGCGAGAGGCCCAGTACTTC.

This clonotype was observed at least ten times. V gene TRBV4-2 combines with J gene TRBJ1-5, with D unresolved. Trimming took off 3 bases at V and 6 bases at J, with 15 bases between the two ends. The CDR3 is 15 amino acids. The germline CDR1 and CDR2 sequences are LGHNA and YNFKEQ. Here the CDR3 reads CASSQTRAAGQPQHF. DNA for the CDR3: TGTGCCAGCAGCCAGACCCGAGCTGCGGGTCAGCCCCAGCATTTT.

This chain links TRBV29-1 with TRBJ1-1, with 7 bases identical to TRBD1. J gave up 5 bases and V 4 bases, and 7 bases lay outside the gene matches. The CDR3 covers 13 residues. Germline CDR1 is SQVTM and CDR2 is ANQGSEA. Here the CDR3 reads CSVAEGARTEAFF. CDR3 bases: TGCAGCGTTGCTGAGGGGGCGCGGACTGAAGCTTTCTTT. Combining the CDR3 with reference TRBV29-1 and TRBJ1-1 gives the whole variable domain SAVISQKPSRDICQRGTSLTIQCQVDSQVTMMFWYRQQPGQSLTLIATANQGSEATYESGFVIDKFPISRPNLTFSTLTVSNMSPEDSSIYLCSVAEGARTEAFFGQGTRLTVV.

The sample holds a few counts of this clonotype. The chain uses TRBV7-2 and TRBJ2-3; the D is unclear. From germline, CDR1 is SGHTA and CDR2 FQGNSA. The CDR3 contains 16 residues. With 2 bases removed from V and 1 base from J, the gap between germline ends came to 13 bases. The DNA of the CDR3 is TGTGCCAGCAGCTTAAGTAATCCCGTCCGCACAGATACGCAGTATTTT. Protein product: CASSLSNPVRTDTQYF.

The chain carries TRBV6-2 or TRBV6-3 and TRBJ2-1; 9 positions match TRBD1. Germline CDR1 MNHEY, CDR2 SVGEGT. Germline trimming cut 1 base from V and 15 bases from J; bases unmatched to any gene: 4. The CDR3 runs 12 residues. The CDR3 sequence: CASSYWDRVTFF. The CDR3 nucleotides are TGTGCCAGCAGTTACTGGGACAGGGTCACGTTCTTC.

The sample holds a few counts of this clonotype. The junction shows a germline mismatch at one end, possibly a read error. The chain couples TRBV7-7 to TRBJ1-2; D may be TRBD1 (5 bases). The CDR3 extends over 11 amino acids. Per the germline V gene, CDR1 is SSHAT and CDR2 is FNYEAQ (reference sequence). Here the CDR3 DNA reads TGTGCTAGCAGCCAACGGGGGGGCTACACCTTC. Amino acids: CASSQRGGYTF.

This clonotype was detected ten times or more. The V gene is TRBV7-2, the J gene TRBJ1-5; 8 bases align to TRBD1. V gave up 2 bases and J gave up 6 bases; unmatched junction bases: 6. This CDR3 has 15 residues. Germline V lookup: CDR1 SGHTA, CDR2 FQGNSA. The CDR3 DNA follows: TGTGCCAGCAGCTTATCCCCAGGGGGCCTTCAGCCCCAGCATTTT. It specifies CASSLSPGGLQPQHF.

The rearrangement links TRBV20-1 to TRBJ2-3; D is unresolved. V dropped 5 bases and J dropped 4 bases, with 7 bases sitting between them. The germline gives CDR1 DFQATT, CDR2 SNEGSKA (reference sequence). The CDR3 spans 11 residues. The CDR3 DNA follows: TGCAGTGCTGATCGGTCAGATACGCAGTATTTT. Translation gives CSADRSDTQYF.

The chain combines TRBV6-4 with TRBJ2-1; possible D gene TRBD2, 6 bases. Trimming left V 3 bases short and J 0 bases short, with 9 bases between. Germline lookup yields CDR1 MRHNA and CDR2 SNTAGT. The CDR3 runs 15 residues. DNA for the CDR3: TGTGCCAGCAGTGAAGGTAGCGGCTCCTACAATGAGCAGTTCTTC. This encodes CASSEGSGSYNEQFF.

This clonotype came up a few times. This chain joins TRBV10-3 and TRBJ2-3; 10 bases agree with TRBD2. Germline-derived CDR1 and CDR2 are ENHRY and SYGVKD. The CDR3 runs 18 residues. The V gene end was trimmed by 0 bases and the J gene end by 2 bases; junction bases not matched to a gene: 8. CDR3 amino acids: CAISESDLLAGVTDTQYF. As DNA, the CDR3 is TGTGCCATCAGTGAGTCGGACCTTCTAGCGGGAGTCACAGATACGCAGTATTTT.

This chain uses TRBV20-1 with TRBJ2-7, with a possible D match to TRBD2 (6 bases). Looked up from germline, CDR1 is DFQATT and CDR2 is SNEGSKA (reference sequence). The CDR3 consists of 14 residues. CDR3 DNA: TGCAGCATACGAAGGGCTAGCGCAAACTACGAGCAGTACTTC. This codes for CSIRRASANYEQYF.

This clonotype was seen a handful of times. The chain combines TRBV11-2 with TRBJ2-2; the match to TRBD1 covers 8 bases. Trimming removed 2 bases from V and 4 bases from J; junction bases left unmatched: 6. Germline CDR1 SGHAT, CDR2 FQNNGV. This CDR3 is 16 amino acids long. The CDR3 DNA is TGTGCCAGCAGCTTAATAGGACAGGGTAGCACCGGGGAGCTGTTTTTT. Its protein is CASSLIGQGSTGELFF.

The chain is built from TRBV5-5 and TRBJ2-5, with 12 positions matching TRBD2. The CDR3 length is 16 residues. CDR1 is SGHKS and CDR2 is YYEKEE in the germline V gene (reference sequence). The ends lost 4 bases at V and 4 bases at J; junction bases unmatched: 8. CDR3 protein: CASSPLAGGRGETQYF. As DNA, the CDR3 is TGTGCCAGCAGCCCCCTAGCGGGGGGGCGGGGAGAGACCCAGTACTTC.

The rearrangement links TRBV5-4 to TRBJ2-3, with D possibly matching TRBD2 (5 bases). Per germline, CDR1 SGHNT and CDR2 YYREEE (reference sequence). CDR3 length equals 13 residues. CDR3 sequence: CAGGPPGTDTQYF. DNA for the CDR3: TGTGCAGGAGGACCGCCCGGTACCGATACGCAGTATTTT.

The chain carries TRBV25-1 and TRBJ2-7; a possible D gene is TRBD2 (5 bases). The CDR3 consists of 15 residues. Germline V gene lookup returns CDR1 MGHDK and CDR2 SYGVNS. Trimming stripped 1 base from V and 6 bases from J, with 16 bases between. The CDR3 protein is CASSELARNRGEQYF. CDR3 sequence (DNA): TGTGCCAGCAGTGAATTAGCGAGGAATAGAGGCGAGCAGTACTTC.

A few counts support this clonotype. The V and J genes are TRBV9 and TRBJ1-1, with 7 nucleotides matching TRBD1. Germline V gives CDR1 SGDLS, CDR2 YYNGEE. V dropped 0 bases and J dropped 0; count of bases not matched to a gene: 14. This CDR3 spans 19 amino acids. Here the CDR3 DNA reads TGTGCCAGCAGCGTAGCAGACAGGGTTCGGGGCGGTATGAACACTGAAGCTTTCTTT. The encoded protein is CASSVADRVRGGMNTEAFF.

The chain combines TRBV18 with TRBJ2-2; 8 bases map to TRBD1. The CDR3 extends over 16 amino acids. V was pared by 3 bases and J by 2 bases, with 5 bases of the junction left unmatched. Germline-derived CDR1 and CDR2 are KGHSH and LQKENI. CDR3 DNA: TGTGCCAGCTCACCGTCGACAGGGGCCAACACCGGGGAGCTGTTTTTT. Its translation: CASSPSTGANTGELFF.

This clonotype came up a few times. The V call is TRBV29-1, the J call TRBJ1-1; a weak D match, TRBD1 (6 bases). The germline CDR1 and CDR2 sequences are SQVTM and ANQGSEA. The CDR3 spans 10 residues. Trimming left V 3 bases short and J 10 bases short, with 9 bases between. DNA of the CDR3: TGCAGCGTTGATGGGGGCGCAGCTTTCTTT. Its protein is CSVDGGAAFF.

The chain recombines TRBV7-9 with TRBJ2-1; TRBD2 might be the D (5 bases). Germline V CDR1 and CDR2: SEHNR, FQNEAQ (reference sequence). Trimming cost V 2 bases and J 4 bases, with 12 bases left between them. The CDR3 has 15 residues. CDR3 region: CASSLTGIPYNEQFF. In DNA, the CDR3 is TGTGCCAGCAGCTTAACCGGGATACCATACAATGAGCAGTTCTTC.

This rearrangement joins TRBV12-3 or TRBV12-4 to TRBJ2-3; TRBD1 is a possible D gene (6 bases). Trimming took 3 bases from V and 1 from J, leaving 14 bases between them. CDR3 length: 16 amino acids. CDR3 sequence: CASSFVQGGRTDTQYF. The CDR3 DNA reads TGTGCCAGCAGTTTTGTACAGGGCGGGCGCACAGATACGCAGTATTTT.

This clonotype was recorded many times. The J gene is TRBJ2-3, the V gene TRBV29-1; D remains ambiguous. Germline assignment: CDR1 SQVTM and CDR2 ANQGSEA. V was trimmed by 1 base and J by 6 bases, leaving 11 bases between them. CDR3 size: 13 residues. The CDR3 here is CSVEGPGADTQYF. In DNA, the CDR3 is TGCAGCGTTGAAGGCCCGGGCGCGGATACGCAGTATTTT.

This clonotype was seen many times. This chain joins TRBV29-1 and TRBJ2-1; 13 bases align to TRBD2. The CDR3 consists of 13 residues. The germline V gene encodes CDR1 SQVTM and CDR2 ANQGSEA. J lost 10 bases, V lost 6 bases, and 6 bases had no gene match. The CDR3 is CSVGLAGVQEQFF. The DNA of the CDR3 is TGCAGCGTAGGACTAGCGGGAGTGCAAGAGCAGTTCTTC.

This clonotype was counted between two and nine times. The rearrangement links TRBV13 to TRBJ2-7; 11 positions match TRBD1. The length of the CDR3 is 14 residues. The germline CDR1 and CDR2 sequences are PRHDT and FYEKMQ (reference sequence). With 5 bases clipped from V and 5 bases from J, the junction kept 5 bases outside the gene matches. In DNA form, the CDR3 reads TGTGCCAGCAGCCAGGACAGGGGGCTCAACGAGCAGTACTTC. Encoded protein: CASSQDRGLNEQYF. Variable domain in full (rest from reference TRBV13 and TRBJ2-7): AAGVIQSPRHLIKEKRETATLKCYPIPRHDTVYWYQQGPGQDPQFLISFYEKMQSDKGSIPDRFSAQQFSDYHSELNMSSLELGDSALYFCASSQDRGLNEQYFGPGTRLTVT.

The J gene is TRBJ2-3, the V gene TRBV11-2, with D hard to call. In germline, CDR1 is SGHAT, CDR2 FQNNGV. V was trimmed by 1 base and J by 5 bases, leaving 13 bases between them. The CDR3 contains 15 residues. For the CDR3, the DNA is TGTGCCAGCAGCTTAGGCGCCTCAGCTATAGATACGCAGTATTTT. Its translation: CASSLGASAIDTQYF.

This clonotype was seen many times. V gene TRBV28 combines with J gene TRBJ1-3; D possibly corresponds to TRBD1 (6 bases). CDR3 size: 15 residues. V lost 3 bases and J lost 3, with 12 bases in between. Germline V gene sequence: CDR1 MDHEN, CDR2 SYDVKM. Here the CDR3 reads CASSFGRGFGNTIYF. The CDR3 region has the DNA TGTGCCAGCAGTTTTGGCAGGGGATTTGGAAACACCATATATTTT.